This T cell receptor delta chain was obtained from a study of human gamma delta and Vdelta1 T cells. Trimming took 1 base from V and 2 from J, leaving 38 bases between them. Germline V CDR1 and CDR2: TSWWSYY, QGS. This CDR3 has 24 amino acids. TCRdb re-called clones from the PCR reads using CATT. Here the sample spans more than 5,000 delta-chain clones, roughly a tenth being singletons. This chain joins TRDV1 and TRDJ1; the D gene is possibly TRDD2 (7 bases). The sequence was obtained from a human donor in good health. The sample was naive CD27+ Vdelta1 gamma-delta T cells from blood. This CDR3 reads CALGEPFLLRVRRLGMDTTDKLIF. For the CDR3, the DNA is TGTGCTCTTGGGGAACCTTTCCTACTCCGAGTCCGTAGGTTGGGTATGGATACTACCGATAAACTCATCTTT.